The 4 T cell receptor beta chains presented below share a single source sample, sequenced in a study of blood T cell repertoires in COVID-19. Produced via immunoSEQ multiplex PCR; TCRdb's table is partial and in-frame only. The sample has about 130,000 clones, 80% seen once. Material: peripheral blood. These TCRs come from a man aged 65 to 79 with acute or convalescent COVID-19.

The chain couples TRBV20-1 to TRBJ1-2; a weak D match, TRBD1 (5 bases). CDR3 length equals 11 residues. Germline CDR1 DFQATT, CDR2 SNEGSKA (reference sequence). V lost 0 bases, J lost 14 bases, and 13 bases lay in between. The CDR3 region has the DNA TGCAGTGCTAGAGAGGGCGCGGGGACTACCTTC. Its translation is CSAREGAGTTF.

The V and J genes are TRBV2 and TRBJ2-5; TRBD1 matches at 10 bases. The V segment lost 7 bases and the J segment 6 bases; nucleotides outside the gene matches: 8. The CDR3 runs 14 residues. Germline V lookup: CDR1 SNHLY, CDR2 FYNNEI. The CDR3 DNA sequence: TGTGCCAGCAATACGGGACAGGGGATACAGACCCAGTACTTC. It specifies CASNTGQGIQTQYF.

V gene TRBV10-3 combines with J gene TRBJ2-2, with TRBD1 matching over 9 bases. Germline-derived CDR1 and CDR2 are ENHRY and SYGVKD. This CDR3 comprises 15 residues. The trim removed 4 bases at V and 5 bases at J, leaving 5 bases unmatched. For the CDR3, the DNA is TGTGCCATCAGTGTCCACAGGGGGCAAACCGGGGAGCTGTTTTTT. Translating gives CAISVHRGQTGELFF.

This sequence joins TRBV10-3 and TRBJ2-6; 7 bases are a match to TRBD1. In germline, CDR1 is ENHRY, CDR2 SYGVKD. This CDR3 is 17 amino acids long. With V trimmed by 8 bases and J by 4 bases, 14 bases remained unmatched. CDR3 sequence reads: CAIPADRVGAGANVLTF. CDR3 sequence (DNA): TGTGCCATCCCTGCCGACAGGGTCGGAGCGGGGGCCAACGTCCTGACTTTC.